This T cell receptor beta chain stems from a study of T cells in Graves' hyperthyroidism and ophthalmopathy. Study-level findings and limits: Most expanded thyroid clonotypes above 0.001 recurred in blood. The model predicted ophthalmopathy a median approximately 6 months before onset.

The germline V gene encodes CDR1 SGHDT and CDR2 YYEEEE. This CDR3 has 14 residues. The V and J ends lost 1 base and 7 bases respectively, with 14 bases between them. RNA transcripts served as the template for amplifying TCR beta CDR3 regions. The TCR CDR3 first-round RT-PCR relied on the HTBI primer set. TCRdb recomputed calls from the multiplex PCR reads with MiXCR, one row per CDR3 protein. This table holds 200,000 to 300,000 distinct CDR3 sequences, around 15% found once. The sample holds many counts of this clonotype. Its antigen is currently unknown. Material: blood. This sequence joins TRBV5-6 and TRBJ1-2; D is perhaps TRBD1 (5 bases). This receptor was obtained from a woman younger than 30 with Graves' ophthalmopathy. The CDR3 spells CASSLYVMRGGYTF. The CDR3 nucleotides are TGTGCCAGCAGCTTGTACGTTATGAGGGGTGGCTACACCTTC.